A single T cell receptor (beta chain) is shown here with its context. The germline and genes are mouse ones. The read finishes 1 residue shy of the CDR3 end, and the germline J gene is used to complete it. This specimen belongs to a study of tissue T cells after allogeneic stem cell transplantation. Germline CDR1 KGHPV, CDR2 FQNQEV (reference sequence). The CDR3 consists of 14 residues. Trimming shortened V by 4 bases and J by 2 bases, and 9 bases separated the two germline ends. The time point was: mouse harvest day 7 after allogeneic transplant. Each mouse received 10^7 T-cell-depleted marrow cells plus 10^6 splenic CD5+ T cells by tail vein. This table comes from immunoSEQ multiplex PCR, and its TCRdb copy is limited to in-frame clones, with some not included. In the table there are 6,500 to 8,000 clones, roughly half of which are singletons.

This TCR was sampled from a female BALB/c mouse given C57BL/6 T cells with graft-versus-host disease after an allogeneic hematopoietic cell transplant. Sequenced input: gut tissue. This chain connects TRBV26 to TRBJ1-3, with D possibly matching TRBD1 (5 bases). CDR3 bases read: TGTGCCAGCAGTCGCCGGGGGACTGGAAATACGCTCTAT. Residues: CASSRRGTGNTLY. The CDR3 as a whole reads CASSRRGTGNTLYF.